This T cell receptor (beta chain) derives from a study of identical twins. Study-wide results and caveats: The presence of invariant MAIT and iNKT cells could partly confound analyses of zero-insertion sequences.

This clonotype was counted between two and nine times. No antigen is known for it. Template switching introduced a universal primer site, and the cDNA bore unique molecular identifiers. TCRdb itself ran the 5' RACE reads through MiXCR, one entry per CDR3 protein. Of 1.5 million or so distinct CDR3 sequences listed, roughly a third are singletons. The sequence was collected from a newborn girl in good health. Sequences were obtained from cord blood.

CDR3 sequence (DNA): TGTGCCACCAGTGATCAAAAGCGGGGCTTCCAAGAGACCCAGTACTTC. This encodes CATSDQKRGFQETQYF. This chain connects TRBV24-1 to TRBJ2-5; TRBD2 matches at 7 bases. Germline lookup yields CDR1 KGHDR and CDR2 SFDVKD. This CDR3 comprises 16 residues. With 3 bases clipped from V and 1 base from J, the junction kept 7 bases outside the gene matches.